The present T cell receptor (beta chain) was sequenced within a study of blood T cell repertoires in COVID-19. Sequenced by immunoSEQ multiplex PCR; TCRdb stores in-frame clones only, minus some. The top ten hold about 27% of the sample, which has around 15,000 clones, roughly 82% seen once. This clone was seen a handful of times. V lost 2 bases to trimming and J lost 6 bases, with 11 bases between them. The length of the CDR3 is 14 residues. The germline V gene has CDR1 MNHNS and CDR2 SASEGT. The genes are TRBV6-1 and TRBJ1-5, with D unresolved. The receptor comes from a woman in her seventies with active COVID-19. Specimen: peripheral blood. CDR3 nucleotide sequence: TGTGCCAGCAGTGAAATTGCTGGCGGTCAGCCCCAGCATTTT. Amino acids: CASSEIAGGQPQHF.